This T cell receptor (beta chain) derives from a study of T cells in Graves' hyperthyroidism and ophthalmopathy. Germline loops: CDR1 DFQATT, CDR2 SNEGSKA (reference sequence). This CDR3 is built from 13 residues. TCR beta CDR3 sequences were amplified from RNA transcripts. The study used the HTBI primer set for a first-round RT-PCR of the TCR CDR3. One entry per CDR3 protein results from TCRdb running MiXCR on the multiplex PCR reads. The profile shows about 640,000 distinct CDR3 sequences, 20% to 25% of them singletons. About this clonotype: Its antigen is not identified.

General study findings and limits: The model predicted ophthalmopathy a median approximately seven months before onset.

The clonotype comes from a man under 40 with Graves' ophthalmopathy. Source material: blood. The chain is built from TRBV20-1 and TRBJ2-4, with 7 nucleotides matching TRBD1. CDR3 coding DNA: TGCGGGGGAGTGGACAGGGCCAAAAACATTCAGTACTTC. Amino acids: CGGVDRAKNIQYF.